Below are 14 T cell receptor beta chains sequenced from a single sample in a study of PD-1 blockade in classical Hodgkin lymphoma. Every patient was affected by relapse after autologous stem cell transplantation, while exposure to brentuximab vedotin was not uniform. Profiling relied on immunoSEQ multiplex PCR, and the TCRdb table lists in-frame clones only, not all of them. This repertoire shows tens of thousands of clones, over 80% found once; its top ten account for about 10%. The sequenced sample was peripheral blood mononuclear cells (PBMCs), obtained at baseline. Receptors were obtained from a human donor with classical Hodgkin lymphoma.

The chain joins TRBV30 to TRBJ2-2; TRBD2 agrees at 10 bases. Losses at the gene ends were 0 bases for V and 4 bases for J; bases not matched to a gene: 8. This CDR3 contains 17 residues. Germline V gene data show CDR1 as GTSNPN and CDR2 as SVGIG (reference sequence). CDR3 nucleotides: TGTGCCTGGAGTGTTAGTCCTAGCGGGAGAGTCACCGGGGAGCTGTTTTTT. As protein: CAWSVSPSGRVTGELFF. Using reference TRBV30 and TRBJ2-2 for the parts outside the CDR3, the full variable domain is SQTIHQWPATLVQPVGSPLSLECTVEGTSNPNLYWYRQAAGRGLQLLFYSVGIGQISSEVPQNLSASRPQDRQFILSSKKLLLSDSGFYLCAWSVSPSGRVTGELFFGEGSRLTVL.

A few counts support this clone. This chain uses TRBV6-5 with TRBJ2-5; 14 bases agree with TRBD2. Germline trimming cut 5 bases from V and 6 bases from J; bases unmatched to any gene: 2. Germline V gene sequence: CDR1 MNHEY, CDR2 SVGAGI. CDR3 length equals 14 residues. CDR3 nucleotide sequence: TGTGCCAGCAGTCGACTAGCGGGAGGGAAGACCCAGTACTTC. This sequence encodes CASSRLAGGKTQYF.

The rearrangement joins TRBV5-1 to TRBJ1-2, with a possible D match to TRBD1 (6 bases). The V gene's germline CDR1 is SGHRS and CDR2 YFSETQ. Trimming took off 1 base at V and 0 bases at J, with 13 bases between the two ends. The CDR3 is 16 residues long. CDR3 in DNA: TGCGCCAGCAGCTTGAAGGACCCAGGGGCTAACTATGGCTACACCTTC. This encodes CASSLKDPGANYGYTF.

This rearrangement joins TRBV6-6 to TRBJ1-2; 7 bases fit TRBD1. The CDR3 covers 15 residues. J lost 5 bases, V lost 0 bases, and 6 bases had no gene match. From germline, CDR1 is MNHNY and CDR2 SVGAGI (reference sequence). The DNA of the CDR3 is TGTGCCAGCAGTTACTCGAGGGACAGTTTGTATGGCTACACCTTC. This gives the protein CASSYSRDSLYGYTF.

The V gene is TRBV6-6, the J gene TRBJ1-6, with no clear D. Trimming stripped 6 bases from V and 6 bases from J, with 12 bases between. The CDR3 runs 14 residues. CDR1 is MNHNY and CDR2 is SVGAGI in the germline V gene (reference sequence). As DNA, the CDR3 is TGTGCCAGCAGCAATCGGGGTGGTAATTCACCCCTCCACTTT. Its protein is CASSNRGGNSPLHF.

This chain joins TRBV18 and TRBJ2-1, with D hard to call. The CDR3 length is 13 residues. V was clipped by 2 bases and J by 3 bases, with 5 bases between them. Germline V lookup: CDR1 KGHSH, CDR2 LQKENI. The CDR3 region has the DNA TGTGCCAGCTCACCAGGGGTCTACAATGAGCAGTTCTTC. This translates into CASSPGVYNEQFF. Combining the CDR3 with reference TRBV18 and TRBJ2-1 gives the whole variable domain NAGVMQNPRHLVRRRGQEARLRCSPMKGHSHVYWYRQLPEEGLKFMVYLQKENIIDESGMPKERFSAEFPKEGPSILRIQQVVRGDSAAYFCASSPGVYNEQFFGPGTRLTVL.

This chain uses TRBV4-3 with TRBJ2-2; D ambiguous. This CDR3 is built from 14 residues. Trimming left V 3 bases short and J 3 bases short, with 8 bases between. Germline V gene lookup returns CDR1 LGHNA and CDR2 YSLEER. CDR3 protein: CASSHSEYTGELFF. The CDR3 coding sequence is TGCGCCAGCAGCCATTCGGAATACACCGGGGAGCTGTTTTTT.

This chain joins TRBV5-4 and TRBJ2-3, with D perhaps matching TRBD1 (5 bases). V gave up 0 bases and J gave up 5 bases, with 7 bases separating them. Germline CDR1 reads SGHNT; CDR2 reads YYREEE (reference sequence). The CDR3 covers 13 residues. CDR3 sequence: CASSLDRIDTQYF. For the CDR3, the DNA is TGTGCCAGCAGCTTGGACAGGATAGATACGCAGTATTTT.

The CDR3 spells CAISEPGENYGYTF. The CDR3 bases are TGTGCCATCAGTGAACCCGGGGAGAACTATGGCTACACCTTC. This chain joins TRBV10-3 and TRBJ1-2; D not certain. Germline V gene sequence: CDR1 ENHRY, CDR2 SYGVKD. V was cut by 3 bases and J by 2 bases, with 10 bases left in between. The CDR3 totals 14 residues.

The chain is built from TRBV4-1 and TRBJ2-3; TRBD2 matches at 14 bases. The CDR3 has 17 amino acids. Germline V gene data show CDR1 as MGHRA and CDR2 as YSYEKL. V was clipped by 1 base and J by 4 bases; unmatched bases: 4. CDR3 coding DNA: TGCGCCAGCAGCCAAGGGGGACTAGCGGGGGTGGCAGATACGCAGTATTTT. It specifies CASSQGGLAGVADTQYF.

The V gene is TRBV18, the J gene TRBJ1-5; 7 nucleotides line up with TRBD1. This CDR3 is 16 amino acids long. The germline CDR1 and CDR2 sequences are KGHSH and LQKENI. The V segment lost 6 bases and the J segment 2 bases; nucleotides outside the gene matches: 10. Written as DNA, the CDR3 is TGTGCCAGCTCGCCTCAACAGGGGAGTGGCAATCAGCCCCAGCATTTT. This translates into CASSPQQGSGNQPQHF. The full variable domain, rest sourced from reference TRBV18 and TRBJ1-5, is NAGVMQNPRHLVRRRGQEARLRCSPMKGHSHVYWYRQLPEEGLKFMVYLQKENIIDESGMPKERFSAEFPKEGPSILRIQQVVRGDSAAYFCASSPQQGSGNQPQHFGDGTRLSIL.

The chain uses TRBV5-5 and TRBJ2-7; the D gene is possibly TRBD2 (6 bases). In germline, CDR1 is SGHKS, CDR2 YYEKEE (reference sequence). The CDR3 has 16 amino acids. Trimming cost V 0 bases and J 2 bases, with 15 bases left between them. The CDR3 is CASSLEQRVTPYEQYF. The CDR3 nucleotides are TGTGCCAGCAGCTTGGAACAGCGGGTTACTCCCTACGAGCAGTACTTC.

The V call is TRBV9, the J call TRBJ1-3; tentative D call: TRBD1 (6 bases). Germline CDR1 and CDR2: SGDLS and YYNGEE. The CDR3 consists of 16 residues. The V and J ends lost 0 bases and 2 bases respectively, with 12 bases between them. DNA of the CDR3: TGTGCCAGCAGCGTAGGGCTGGCAGGGGCTGGAAACACCATATATTTT. Protein sequence: CASSVGLAGAGNTIYF.

The chain carries TRBV4-1 and TRBJ2-7; 9 bases fit TRBD2. Germline CDR1 and CDR2: MGHRA and YSYEKL. This CDR3 region has 14 residues. The V segment lost 1 base and the J segment 7 bases; nucleotides outside the gene matches: 5. CDR3 coding DNA: TGCGCCAGCAGCCAAGGCTTTAGCGGGGGAGAGCAGTACTTC. Encoded protein: CASSQGFSGGEQYF.